The 12 T cell receptor beta chains below were found in one sample sequenced in a study of Graves' ophthalmopathy and Graves' hyperthyroidism. Scientists amplified the TCR beta CDR3 regions from RNA transcripts. After a first-round RT-PCR with HTBI primers, a second-round multiplex PCR was run. From the multiplex PCR reads, TCRdb called clonotypes with MiXCR, one entry per CDR3 protein. The sample has some 750,000 distinct CDR3 sequences, 35% to 50% seen once. The sample taken for sequencing was peripheral blood. The receptors originated from an adult man with Graves' ophthalmopathy.

This clonotype appeared a few times. The chain recombines TRBV11-3 with TRBJ2-1; the D gene is possibly TRBD1 (6 bases). CDR1 SGHNT and CDR2 YENEEA come from the germline V gene. V was pared by 3 bases and J by 0 bases, with 9 bases between. The CDR3 has 15 residues. CDR3 loop: CASSFGRGSYNEQFF. CDR3 DNA sequence: TGTGCCAGCAGCTTCGGCAGGGGCTCCTACAATGAGCAGTTCTTC.

This clonotype has ten or more counts. This chain links TRBV19 with TRBJ1-5; D gene ambiguous. The CDR3 loop spans 13 amino acids. Trimming pared 3 bases from V and 4 bases from J, leaving 7 bases between. Germline loops: CDR1 LNHDA, CDR2 SQIVND (reference sequence). CDR3 bases: TGTGCCAGTAGTATCAGGAGAAATCAGCCCCAGCATTTT. Translated: CASSIRRNQPQHF.

About this clonotype: Mismatch with germline at one junction end may stem from a read error. The CDR3 loop is CAVSEWTGRNTEAFF. DNA of the CDR3: TGTGCCGTCAGTGAATGGACAGGGCGGAACACTGAAGCTTTCTTT. This chain joins TRBV10-3 and TRBJ1-1; TRBD1 aligns across 8 bases. The germline V gene has CDR1 ENHRY and CDR2 SYGVKD. The CDR3 is 15 residues long.

The chain joins TRBV29-1 to TRBJ2-2; possible D gene TRBD1, 5 bases. Germline V gene data show CDR1 as SQVTM and CDR2 as ANQGSEA. The CDR3 contains 12 residues. V gave up 4 bases and J gave up 4 bases, with 7 bases separating them. The CDR3 DNA follows: TGCAGCGTTGGACAGCGCACCGGGGAGCTGTTTTTT. Encoded protein: CSVGQRTGELFF.

This rearrangement joins TRBV5-6 to TRBJ1-2, with D tentatively TRBD1 (5 bases). Trimming shortened V by 2 bases and J by 8 bases, and 13 bases separated the two germline ends. Per germline, CDR1 SGHDT and CDR2 YYEEEE. The CDR3 sequence is 13 residues long. CDR3 DNA: TGTGCCAGCAGCTTAGGGGCCGCGCGGGGCTACACCTTC. Its translation: CASSLGAARGYTF.

In this sample, this clonotype turned up many times. This rearrangement joins TRBV20-1 to TRBJ1-4; 9 positions agree with TRBD1. Germline V CDR1 and CDR2: DFQATT, SNEGSKA (reference sequence). The CDR3 is made up of 15 amino acids. V lost 4 bases, J lost 4 bases, and 7 bases stayed unmatched. CDR3 loop: CSANDPGQGNEKLFF. For the CDR3, the DNA is TGCAGTGCTAATGACCCGGGACAGGGTAATGAAAAACTGTTTTTT.

The chain recombines TRBV2 with TRBJ2-7, with D perhaps matching TRBD2 (6 bases). The V and J ends lost 3 bases and 7 bases respectively, with 16 bases between them. The CDR3 extends over 14 amino acids. Germline-derived CDR1 and CDR2 are SNHLY and FYNNEI. CDR3 DNA sequence: TGTGCCAGCAGTGAGCGCGGGGAGGCTGGGGAGCAGTACTTC. This translates into CASSERGEAGEQYF.

The chain is built from TRBV2 and TRBJ1-4; 7 positions agree with TRBD1. The V gene end was trimmed by 5 bases and the J gene end by 6 bases; junction bases not matched to a gene: 6. The CDR3 contains 14 residues. Germline-derived CDR1 and CDR2 are SNHLY and FYNNEI. Written as DNA, the CDR3 is TGTGCCAGCAGTCAGACAGGGCGTTATGAAAAACTGTTTTTT. This encodes CASSQTGRYEKLFF.

The CDR3 sequence is CASSSWRANAGELFF. DNA of the CDR3: TGTGCCAGCAGTTCCTGGAGGGCCAACGCCGGGGAGCTGTTTTTT. V is TRBV25-1 and J is TRBJ2-2; perhaps TRBD2 as D (6 bases). The CDR3 extends over 15 amino acids. The V gene's germline CDR1 is MGHDK and CDR2 SYGVNS. V lost 5 bases and J lost 6, with 16 bases in between.

Ten or more counts support this clonotype. This sequence joins TRBV2 and TRBJ1-5; TRBD1 matches at 9 bases. With V trimmed by 8 bases and J by 5 bases, 4 bases remained unmatched. The CDR3 sequence is 13 residues long. Germline values: CDR1 SNHLY, CDR2 FYNNEI. CDR3 bases: TGTGCCAGCGCACAGGGGGCCGATCAGCCCCAGCATTTT. Protein product: CASAQGADQPQHF. The entire variable domain, with the rest obtained from reference TRBV2 and TRBJ1-5, is as follows: EPEVTQTPSHQVTQMGQEVILRCVPISNHLYFYWYRQILGQKVEFLVSFYNNEISEKSEIFDDQFSVERPDGSNFTLKIRSTKLEDSAMYFCASAQGADQPQHFGDGTRLSIL.

Many counts were recorded for this clonotype. This CDR3 is CATMSPGVDEKLFF. The DNA of the CDR3 is TGTGCCACCATGAGCCCAGGGGTTGATGAAAAACTGTTTTTT. The chain carries TRBV7-8 and TRBJ1-4, with a tentative D call TRBD1 (6 bases). CDR1 and CDR2 from the germline V gene are SGHVS and FQNEAQ. The CDR3 loop spans 14 amino acids. V was cut by 10 bases and J by 6 bases, with 18 bases left in between.

This chain connects TRBV2 to TRBJ1-2; TRBD1 might be the D (6 bases). Trimming removed 6 bases from V and 6 bases from J, with 11 bases in between. This CDR3 has 12 residues. CDR1 and CDR2 (germline): SNHLY, FYNNEI. The CDR3 DNA follows: TGTGCCAGCAGACCAGGGGAGAATGGCTACACCTTC. This translates into CASRPGENGYTF.